These 7 T cell receptor beta chains were sequenced from one sample in a study of blood T cell repertoires in COVID-19. Some clones are missing from TCRdb's copy, which holds only in-frame ones; the method was immunoSEQ multiplex PCR. This table holds just over 250,000 clones, around 90% found once. Sequenced: peripheral blood. The receptors were sampled from a man between 60 and 75 years old who had recovered from COVID-19.

V usage is TRBV5-6 and J usage is TRBJ2-5; TRBD2 agrees at 8 bases. CDR3 length: 13 amino acids. The V segment lost 5 bases and the J segment 2 bases; nucleotides outside the gene matches: 2. Per the germline V gene, CDR1 is SGHDT and CDR2 is YYEEEE. The chain's CDR3 is CASRGLAQETQYF. CDR3 sequence (DNA): TGTGCCAGCAGAGGACTAGCACAAGAGACCCAGTACTTC.

Only a few counts were recorded for this clone. The chain has TRBV30 and TRBJ1-2; 9 bases fit TRBD1. The V gene's germline CDR1 is GTSNPN and CDR2 SVGIG (reference sequence). V lost 3 bases, J lost 3 bases, and 5 bases stayed unmatched. The CDR3 is 14 amino acids. The CDR3: CAWSTGTGYYGYTF. CDR3 nucleotide sequence: TGTGCCTGGAGCACCGGGACAGGGTACTATGGCTACACCTTC.

The chain couples TRBV6-5 to TRBJ1-3; D possibly corresponds to TRBD1 (6 bases). The CDR3 length is 13 residues. The germline V gene has CDR1 MNHEY and CDR2 SVGAGI. V was pared by 4 bases and J by 2 bases, with 6 bases between. The CDR3 loop is CASSWTAGNTIYF. CDR3 sequence (DNA): TGTGCCAGCAGTTGGACAGCTGGAAACACCATATATTTT.

In DNA form, the CDR3 reads TGTGCCAGCAGTGAGGGACTAGCTAAGCAGTTCTTC. This codes for CASSEGLAKQFF. The gene calls are TRBV6-1 and TRBJ2-1; 9 bases map to TRBD2. Per the germline V gene, CDR1 is MNHNS and CDR2 is SASEGT. There are 12 residues in the CDR3. V was clipped by 3 bases and J by 11 bases; unmatched bases: 2.

V gene TRBV29-1 combines with J gene TRBJ2-5; tentative D call: TRBD1 (6 bases). Deletions cut 5 bases from V and 5 bases from J, with 15 bases between. Looked up from germline, CDR1 is SQVTM and CDR2 is ANQGSEA. CDR3 size: 13 residues. The DNA of the CDR3 is TGCAGCGTTCTAACGGGACACGAGGAGACCCAGTACTTC. It specifies CSVLTGHEETQYF.

J is TRBJ2-7 and V is TRBV6-5; D may be TRBD2 (5 bases). From germline, CDR1 is MNHEY and CDR2 SVGAGI. V was cut by 6 bases and J by 0 bases, with 15 bases left in between. The CDR3 is 15 amino acids. The CDR3 nucleotides read TGTGCCAGCAGACCATGGACGGGAAACTCCTACGAGCAGTACTTC. Translation gives CASRPWTGNSYEQYF.

In this sample, this clone turned up a few times. The J gene is TRBJ2-7, the V gene TRBV10-1; maybe TRBD2 (5 bases). This CDR3 region has 14 residues. V gave up 0 bases and J gave up 2 bases, with 8 bases separating them. Germline V gives CDR1 WNHNN, CDR2 SYGVQD (reference sequence). The CDR3: CASSESRGPYEQYF. The CDR3 nucleotides are TGCGCCAGCAGTGAGTCACGCGGGCCCTACGAGCAGTACTTC.